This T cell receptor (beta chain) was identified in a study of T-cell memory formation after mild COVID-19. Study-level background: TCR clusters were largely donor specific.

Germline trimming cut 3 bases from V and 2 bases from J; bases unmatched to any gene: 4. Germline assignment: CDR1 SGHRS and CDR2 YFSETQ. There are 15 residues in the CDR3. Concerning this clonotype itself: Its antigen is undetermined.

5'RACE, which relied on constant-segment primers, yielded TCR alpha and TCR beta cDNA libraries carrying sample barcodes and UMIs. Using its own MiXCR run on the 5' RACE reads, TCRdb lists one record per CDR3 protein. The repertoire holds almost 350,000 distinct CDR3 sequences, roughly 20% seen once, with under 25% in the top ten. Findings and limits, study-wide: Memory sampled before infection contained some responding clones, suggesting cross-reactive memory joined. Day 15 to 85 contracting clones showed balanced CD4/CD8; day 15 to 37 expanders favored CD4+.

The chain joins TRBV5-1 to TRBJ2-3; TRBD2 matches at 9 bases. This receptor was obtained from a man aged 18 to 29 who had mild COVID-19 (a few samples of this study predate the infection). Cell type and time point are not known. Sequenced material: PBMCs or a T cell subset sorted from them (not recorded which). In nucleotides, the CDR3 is TGCGCCAGCAGCTATCTAGCGGGGCCCACAGATACGCAGTATTTT. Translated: CASSYLAGPTDTQYF.